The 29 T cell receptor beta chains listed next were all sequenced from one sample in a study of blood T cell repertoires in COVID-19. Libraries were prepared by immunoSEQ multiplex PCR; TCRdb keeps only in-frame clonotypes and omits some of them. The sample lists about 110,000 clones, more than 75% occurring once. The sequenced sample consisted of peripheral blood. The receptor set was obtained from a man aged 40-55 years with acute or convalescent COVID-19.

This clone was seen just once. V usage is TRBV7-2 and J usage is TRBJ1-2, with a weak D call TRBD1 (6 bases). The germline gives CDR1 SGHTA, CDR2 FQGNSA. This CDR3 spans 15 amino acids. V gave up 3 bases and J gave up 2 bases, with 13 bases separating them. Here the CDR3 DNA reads TGTGCCAGCAGCTTCGGGGGGGCAGGGAACTATGGCTACACCTTC. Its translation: CASSFGGAGNYGYTF. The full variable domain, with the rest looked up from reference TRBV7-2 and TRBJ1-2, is GAGVSQSPSNKVTEKGKDVELRCDPISGHTALYWYRQSLGQGLEFLIYFQGNSAPDKSGLPSDRFSAERTGGSVSTLTIQRTQQEDSAVYLCASSFGGAGNYGYTFGSGTRLTVV.

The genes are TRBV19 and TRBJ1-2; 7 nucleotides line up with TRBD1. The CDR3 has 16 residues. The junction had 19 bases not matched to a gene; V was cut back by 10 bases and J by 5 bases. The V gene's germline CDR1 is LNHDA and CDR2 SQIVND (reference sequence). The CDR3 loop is CATRNWAVPGGYGYTF. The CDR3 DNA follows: TGTGCCACCCGAAATTGGGCGGTACCAGGGGGATATGGCTACACCTTC.

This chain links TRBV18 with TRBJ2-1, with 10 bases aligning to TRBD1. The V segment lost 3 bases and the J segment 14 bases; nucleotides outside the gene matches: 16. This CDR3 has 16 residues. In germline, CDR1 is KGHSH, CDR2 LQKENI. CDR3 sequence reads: CASSPLPGTGAVKEFF. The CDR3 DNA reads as TGTGCCAGCTCACCCCTACCGGGGACAGGGGCCGTAAAGGAGTTCTTC.

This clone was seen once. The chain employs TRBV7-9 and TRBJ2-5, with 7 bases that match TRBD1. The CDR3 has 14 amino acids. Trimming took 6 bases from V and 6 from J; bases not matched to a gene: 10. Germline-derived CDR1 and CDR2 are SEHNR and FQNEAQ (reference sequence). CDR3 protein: CASRPRQGVKTQYF. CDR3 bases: TGTGCCAGCAGGCCTAGACAGGGTGTGAAGACCCAGTACTTC. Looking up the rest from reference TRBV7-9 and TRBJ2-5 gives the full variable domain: DTGVSQNPRHKITKRGQNVTFRCDPISEHNRLYWYRQTLGQGPEFLTYFQNEAQLEKSRLLSDRFSAERPKGSFSTLEIQRTEQGDSAMYLCASRPRQGVKTQYFGPGTRLLVL.

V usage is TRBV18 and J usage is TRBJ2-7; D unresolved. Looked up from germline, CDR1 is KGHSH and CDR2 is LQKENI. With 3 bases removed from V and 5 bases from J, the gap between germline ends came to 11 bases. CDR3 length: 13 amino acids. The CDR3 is CASSPAVFDEQYF. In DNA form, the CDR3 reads TGTGCCAGCTCACCGGCAGTCTTCGACGAGCAGTACTTC.

CDR3 DNA sequence: TGTGCCAGCAGTTCCCTCGACAGGGTCTCCTACGAGCAGTACTTC. This codes for CASSSLDRVSYEQYF. The chain joins TRBV6-2 or TRBV6-3 to TRBJ2-7; 7 bases align to TRBD1. After removal of 4 bases from V and 0 bases from J, the junction contained 6 bases not matched to a gene. In germline, CDR1 is MNHEY, CDR2 SVGEGT. CDR3 length equals 15 residues.

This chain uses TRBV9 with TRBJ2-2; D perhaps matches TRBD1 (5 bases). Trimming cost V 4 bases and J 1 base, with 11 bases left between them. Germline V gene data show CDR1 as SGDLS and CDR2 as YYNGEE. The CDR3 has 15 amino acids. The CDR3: CASSSLGQNTGELFF. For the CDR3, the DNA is TGTGCCAGCAGCTCCCTCGGACAGAACACCGGGGAGCTGTTTTTT.

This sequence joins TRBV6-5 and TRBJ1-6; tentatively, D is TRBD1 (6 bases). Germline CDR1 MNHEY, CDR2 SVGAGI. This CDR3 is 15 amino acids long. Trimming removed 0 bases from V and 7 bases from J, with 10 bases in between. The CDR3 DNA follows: TGTGCCAGCAGTTACTCAACAGGGTGGAATTCACCCCTCCACTTT. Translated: CASSYSTGWNSPLHF.

In DNA form, the CDR3 reads TGTGCCAGTAGTATTCGGGACATCACAGATACGCAGTATTTT. Protein product: CASSIRDITDTQYF. The chain carries TRBV19 and TRBJ2-3; TRBD1 is a possible D gene (6 bases). The V end lost 3 bases, the J end lost 2 bases, and 9 bases lay between the germline ends. This CDR3 is built from 14 residues. Germline values: CDR1 LNHDA, CDR2 SQIVND (reference sequence).

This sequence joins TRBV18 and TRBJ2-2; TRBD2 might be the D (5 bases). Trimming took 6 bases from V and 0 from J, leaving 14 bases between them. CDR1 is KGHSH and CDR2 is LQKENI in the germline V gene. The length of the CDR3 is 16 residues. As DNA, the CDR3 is TGTGCCAGCTCGAGCCTAGCCCTGACGAACACCGGGGAGCTGTTTTTT. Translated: CASSSLALTNTGELFF. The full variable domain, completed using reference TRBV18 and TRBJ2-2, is NAGVMQNPRHLVRRRGQEARLRCSPMKGHSHVYWYRQLPEEGLKFMVYLQKENIIDESGMPKERFSAEFPKEGPSILRIQQVVRGDSAAYFCASSSLALTNTGELFFGEGSRLTVL.

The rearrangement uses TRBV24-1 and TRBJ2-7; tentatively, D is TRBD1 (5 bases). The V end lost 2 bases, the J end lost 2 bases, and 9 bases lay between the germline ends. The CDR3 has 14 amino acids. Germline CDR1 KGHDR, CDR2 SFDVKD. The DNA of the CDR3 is TGTGCCACCAGTGATTCCCGACAGCCCTACGAGCAGTACTTC. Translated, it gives CATSDSRQPYEQYF.

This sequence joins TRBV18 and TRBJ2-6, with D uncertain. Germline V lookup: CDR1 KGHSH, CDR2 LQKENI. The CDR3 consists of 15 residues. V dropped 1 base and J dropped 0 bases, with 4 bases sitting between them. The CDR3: CASSPQLSGANVLTF. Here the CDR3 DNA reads TGTGCCAGCTCACCACAACTCTCTGGGGCCAACGTCCTGACTTTC.

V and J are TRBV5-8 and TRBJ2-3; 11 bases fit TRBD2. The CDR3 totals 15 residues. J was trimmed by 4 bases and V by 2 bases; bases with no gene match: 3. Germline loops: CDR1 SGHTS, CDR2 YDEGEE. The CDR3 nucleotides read TGTGCCAGCAGCTTTAAACTAGCGGGAGCAGATACGCAGTATTTT. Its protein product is CASSFKLAGADTQYF.

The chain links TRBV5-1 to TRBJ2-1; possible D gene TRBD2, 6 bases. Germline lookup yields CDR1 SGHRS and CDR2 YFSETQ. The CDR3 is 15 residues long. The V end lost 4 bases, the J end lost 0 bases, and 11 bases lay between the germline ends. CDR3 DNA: TGCGCCAGCAGCCTTAGCGGCCTCTCCTACAATGAGCAGTTCTTC. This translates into CASSLSGLSYNEQFF.

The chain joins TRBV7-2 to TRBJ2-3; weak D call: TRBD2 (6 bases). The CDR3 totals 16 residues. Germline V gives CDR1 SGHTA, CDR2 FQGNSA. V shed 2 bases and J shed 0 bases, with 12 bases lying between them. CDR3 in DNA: TGTGCCAGCAGCTTATTCGGGACTTCTAGCACAGATACGCAGTATTTT. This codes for CASSLFGTSSTDTQYF.

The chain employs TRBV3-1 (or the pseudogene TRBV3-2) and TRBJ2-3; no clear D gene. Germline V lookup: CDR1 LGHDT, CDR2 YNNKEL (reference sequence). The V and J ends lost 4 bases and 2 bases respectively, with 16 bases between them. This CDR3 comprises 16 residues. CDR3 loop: CASSRAPPALTDTQYF. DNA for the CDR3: TGTGCCAGCAGCCGGGCCCCTCCGGCGCTCACAGATACGCAGTATTTT.

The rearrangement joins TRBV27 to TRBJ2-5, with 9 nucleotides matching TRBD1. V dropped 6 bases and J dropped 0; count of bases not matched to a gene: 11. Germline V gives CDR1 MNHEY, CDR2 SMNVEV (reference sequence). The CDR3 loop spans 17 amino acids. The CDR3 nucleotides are TGTGCCAGCAGCTCCGGACAGGGGAAAGAGAACCAAGAGACCCAGTACTTC. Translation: CASSSGQGKENQETQYF.

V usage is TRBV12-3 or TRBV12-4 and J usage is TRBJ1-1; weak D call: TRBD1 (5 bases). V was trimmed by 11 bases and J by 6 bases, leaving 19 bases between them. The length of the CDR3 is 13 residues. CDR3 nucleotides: TGTGCCGCAGCACGGGGGAGGGTCGCTGAAGCTTTCTTT. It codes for CAAARGRVAEAFF.

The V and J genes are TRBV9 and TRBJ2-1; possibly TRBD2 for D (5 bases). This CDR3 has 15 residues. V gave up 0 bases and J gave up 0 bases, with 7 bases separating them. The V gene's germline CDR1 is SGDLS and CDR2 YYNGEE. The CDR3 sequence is CASSVGGDSYNEQFF. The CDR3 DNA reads TGTGCCAGCAGCGTAGGGGGAGACTCCTACAATGAGCAGTTCTTC.

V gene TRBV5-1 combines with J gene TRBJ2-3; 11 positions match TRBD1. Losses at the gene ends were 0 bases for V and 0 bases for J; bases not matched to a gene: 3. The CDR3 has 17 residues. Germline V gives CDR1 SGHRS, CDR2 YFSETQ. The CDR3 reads CASSLGGTGGSTDTQYF. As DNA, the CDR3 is TGCGCCAGCAGCTTGGGAGGGACAGGGGGTAGCACAGATACGCAGTATTTT. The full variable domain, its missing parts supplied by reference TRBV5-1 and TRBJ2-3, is KAGVTQTPRYLIKTRGQQVTLSCSPISGHRSVSWYQQTPGQGLQFLFEYFSETQRNKGNFPGRFSGRQFSNSRSEMNVSTLELGDSALYLCASSLGGTGGSTDTQYFGPGTRLTVL.

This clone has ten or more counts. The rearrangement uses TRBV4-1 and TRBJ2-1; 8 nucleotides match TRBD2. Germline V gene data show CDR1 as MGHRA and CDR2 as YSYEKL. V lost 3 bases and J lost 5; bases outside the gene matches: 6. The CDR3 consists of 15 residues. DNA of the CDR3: TGCGCCAGCAGCCACCGAAGCGGGAGAAACAATGAGCAGTTCTTC. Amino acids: CASSHRSGRNNEQFF.

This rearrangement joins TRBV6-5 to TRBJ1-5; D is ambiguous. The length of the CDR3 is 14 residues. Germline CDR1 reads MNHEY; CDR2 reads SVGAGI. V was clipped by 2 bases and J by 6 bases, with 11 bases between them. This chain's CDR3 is CASSYGRGGQPQHF. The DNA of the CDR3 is TGTGCCAGCAGTTACGGACGGGGAGGTCAGCCCCAGCATTTT.

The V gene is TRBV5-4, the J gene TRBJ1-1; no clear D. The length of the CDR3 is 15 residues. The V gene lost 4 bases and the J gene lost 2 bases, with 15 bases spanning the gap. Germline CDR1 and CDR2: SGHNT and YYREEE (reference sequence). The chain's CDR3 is CASSPRFEGNTEAFF. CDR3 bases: TGTGCCAGCAGCCCCCGGTTTGAGGGAAACACTGAAGCTTTCTTT.

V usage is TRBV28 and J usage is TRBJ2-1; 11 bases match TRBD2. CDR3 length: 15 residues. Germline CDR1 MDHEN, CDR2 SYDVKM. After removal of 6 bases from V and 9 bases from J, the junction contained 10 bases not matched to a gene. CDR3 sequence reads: CASRPPGTSGFEQFF. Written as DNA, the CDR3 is TGTGCCAGCAGGCCGCCCGGGACTAGCGGCTTTGAGCAGTTCTTC.

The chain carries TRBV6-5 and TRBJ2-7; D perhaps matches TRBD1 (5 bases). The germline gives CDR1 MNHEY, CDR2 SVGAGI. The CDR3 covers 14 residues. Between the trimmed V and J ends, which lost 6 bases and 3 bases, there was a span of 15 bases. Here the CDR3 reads CASRLGQANYEQYF. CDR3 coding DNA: TGTGCCAGCAGACTGGGGCAGGCGAACTACGAGCAGTACTTC.

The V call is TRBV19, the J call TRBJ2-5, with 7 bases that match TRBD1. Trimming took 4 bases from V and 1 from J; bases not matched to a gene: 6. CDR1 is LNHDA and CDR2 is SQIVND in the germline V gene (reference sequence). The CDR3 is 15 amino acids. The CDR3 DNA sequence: TGTGCCAGTAGTAAACGGACAGGATCCCAAGAGACCCAGTACTTC. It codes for CASSKRTGSQETQYF. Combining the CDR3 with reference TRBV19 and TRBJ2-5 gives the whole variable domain DGGITQSPKYLFRKEGQNVTLSCEQNLNHDAMYWYRQDPGQGLRLIYYSQIVNDFQKGDIAEGYSVSREKKESFPLTVTSAQKNPTAFYLCASSKRTGSQETQYFGPGTRLLVL.

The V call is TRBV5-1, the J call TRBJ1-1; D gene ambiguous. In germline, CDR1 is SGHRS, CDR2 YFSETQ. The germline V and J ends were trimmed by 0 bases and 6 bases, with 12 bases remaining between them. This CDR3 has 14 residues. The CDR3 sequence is CASSLGGSTAEAFF. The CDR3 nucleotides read TGCGCCAGCAGCTTGGGAGGGAGTACGGCTGAAGCTTTCTTT.

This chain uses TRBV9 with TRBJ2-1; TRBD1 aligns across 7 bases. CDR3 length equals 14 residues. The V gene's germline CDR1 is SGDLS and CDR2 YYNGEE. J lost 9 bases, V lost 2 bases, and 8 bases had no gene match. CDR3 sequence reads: CASSVFDRVGEQFF. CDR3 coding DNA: TGTGCCAGCAGCGTGTTCGACAGGGTAGGTGAGCAGTTCTTC.

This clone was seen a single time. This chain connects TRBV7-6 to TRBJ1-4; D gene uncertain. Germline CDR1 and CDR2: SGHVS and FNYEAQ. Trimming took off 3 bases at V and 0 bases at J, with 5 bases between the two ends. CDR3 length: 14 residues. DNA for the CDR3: TGTGCCAGCAGCTTCCGGGCAACTAATGAAAAACTGTTTTTT. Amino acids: CASSFRATNEKLFF.